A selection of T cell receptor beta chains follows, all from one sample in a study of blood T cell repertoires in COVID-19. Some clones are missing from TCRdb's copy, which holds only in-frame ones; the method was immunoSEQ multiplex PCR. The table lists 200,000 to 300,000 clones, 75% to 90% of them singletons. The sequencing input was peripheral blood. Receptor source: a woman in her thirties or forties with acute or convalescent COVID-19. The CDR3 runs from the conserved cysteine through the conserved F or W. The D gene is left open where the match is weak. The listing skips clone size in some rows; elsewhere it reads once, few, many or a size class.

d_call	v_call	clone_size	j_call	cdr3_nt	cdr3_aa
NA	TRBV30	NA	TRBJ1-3	TGTGCCTGGGATGAGGGAGCCTCTGGAAACACCATATATTTT	CAWDEGASGNTIYF
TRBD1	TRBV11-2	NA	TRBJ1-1	TGTGCCAGCAGCTTAGAGGGCAGGGGGCATCGGGCTTTCTTT	CASSLEGRGHRAFF
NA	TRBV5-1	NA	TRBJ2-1	TGCGCCAGCAGCTTGGGGGCTGGAGGGGCACAGTTCTTC	CASSLGAGGAQFF
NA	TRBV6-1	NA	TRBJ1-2	TGTGCCAGCAGTGACGTGGGGGCGTGGGAAAGTTTCGATGGCTACACCTTC	CASSDVGAWESFDGYTF
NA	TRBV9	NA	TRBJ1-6	TGTGCCAGCAGCCCCAGAGGGGGTTCACCCCTCCACTTT	CASSPRGGSPLHF
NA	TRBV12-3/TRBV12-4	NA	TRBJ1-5	TGTGCCAGCAGATTTCGGGATCAGCCCCAGCATTTT	CASRFRDQPQHF
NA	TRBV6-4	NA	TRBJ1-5	TGTGCCAGCAGTGACCCGTACAATCAGCCCCAGCATTTT	CASSDPYNQPQHF
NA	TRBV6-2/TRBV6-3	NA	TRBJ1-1	TGTGCCAGCAGTTACGAAGACAGCAACACTGAAGCTTTCTTT	CASSYEDSNTEAFF
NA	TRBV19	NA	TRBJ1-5	TGTGCCAGTAGTATAGGGGGGGATCAGCCCCAGCATTTT	CASSIGGDQPQHF
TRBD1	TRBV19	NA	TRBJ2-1	TGTGCCAGTAGTCCGGGGACAGGGTGGGATGAGCAGTTCTTC	CASSPGTGWDEQFF
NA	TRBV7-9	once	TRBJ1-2	TGTGCCAGCAGCTCCTCTTCGGGCTATGGCTACACCTTC	CASSSSSGYGYTF
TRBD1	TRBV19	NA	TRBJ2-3	TGTGCCAGTAGTATCCCGGACAGGGCCACAGATACGCAGTATTTT	CASSIPDRATDTQYF
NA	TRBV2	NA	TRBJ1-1	TGTGCCAGCAGTGATAATTTCAGGGCGGCTGAAGCTTTCTTT	CASSDNFRAAEAFF
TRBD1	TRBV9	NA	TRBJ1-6	TGTGCCAGCAGCGACAAGGGGGCCAATTCACCCCTCCACTTT	CASSDKGANSPLHF
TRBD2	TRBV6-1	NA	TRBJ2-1	TGTGCCAGCAGTGAGAGTGCAGGCGGGGGGCGTGTCAATGAGCAGTTCTTC	CASSESAGGGRVNEQFF
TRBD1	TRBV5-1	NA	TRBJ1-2	TGCGCCAGCACCCGGGGGACAGGTCACGGCTACACCTTC	CASTRGTGHGYTF
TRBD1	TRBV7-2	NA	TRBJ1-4	TGTGCCAGCAGCTCCGGCGGGACAGGTTATAGTGAAAAACTGTTTTTT	CASSSGGTGYSEKLFF
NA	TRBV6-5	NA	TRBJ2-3	TGTGCCAGCAGAATCGGGATTAGCACAGATACGCAGTATTTT	CASRIGISTDTQYF
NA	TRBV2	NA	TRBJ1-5	TGTGCCAGCAGTGGAGACTATAGCAATCAGCCCCAGCATTTT	CASSGDYSNQPQHF
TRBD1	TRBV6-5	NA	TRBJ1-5	TGTGCCAGCAGAGGGGACAGGGTCCTTCGACAGCCCCAGCATTTT	CASRGDRVLRQPQHF
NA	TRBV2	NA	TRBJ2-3	TGTGCCAGCGGTCAGGGTGGCATGGGTAGGGGAGATACGCAGTATTTT	CASGQGGMGRGDTQYF
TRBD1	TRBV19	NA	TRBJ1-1	TGTGCCAGTAAGTACAGGGGGCGCGGCACTGAAGCTTTCTTT	CASKYRGRGTEAFF
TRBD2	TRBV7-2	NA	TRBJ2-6	TGTGCCAGCAGCTTGCGCGGGGGGAACTCTTACTCTGGGGCCAACGTCCTGACTTTC	CASSLRGGNSYSGANVLTF
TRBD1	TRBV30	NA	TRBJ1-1	TGTGCCTGGAGTCCGACAGGGACTGAAGCTTTCTTT	CAWSPTGTEAFF
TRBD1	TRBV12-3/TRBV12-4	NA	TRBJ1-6	TGTGCCAGCAGCAGGGGGCCTAATTCACCCCTCCACTTT	CASSRGPNSPLHF
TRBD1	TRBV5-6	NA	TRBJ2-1	TGTGCCAGCAGCCCCGGGACAGGGGGATACAATGAGCAGTTCTTC	CASSPGTGGYNEQFF
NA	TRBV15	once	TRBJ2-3	TGTGCCACCAGCAGAGATACTCGGGGCGGGGCGCCGCAGTATTTT	CATSRDTRGGAPQYF
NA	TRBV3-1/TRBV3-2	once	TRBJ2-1	TGTGCCAGCAGCCAACTAGCCTATGAGCAGTTCTTC	CASSQLAYEQFF
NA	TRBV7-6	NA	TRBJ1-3	TGTGCCAGCAGCGCGCAACAGGACAGAGGAAACACCATATATTTT	CASSAQQDRGNTIYF
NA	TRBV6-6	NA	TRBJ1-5	TGTGCCAGCAGTTACTCGGGGGGTCAAACGCCCCAGCATTTT	CASSYSGGQTPQHF
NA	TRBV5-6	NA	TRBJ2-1	TGTGCCAGCAGCTTGGTCGGAGGGTCCTACAATGAGCAGTTCTTC	CASSLVGGSYNEQFF
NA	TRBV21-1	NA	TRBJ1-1	TGTGCCAGCAGATACCGGGTCCCGGTGAAGAGTCGACACACTGAAGCTTTCTTT	CASRYRVPVKSRHTEAFF
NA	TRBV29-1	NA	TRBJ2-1	TGCAGCGTTGAGGACACTCTGAATGAGCAGTTCTTC	CSVEDTLNEQFF
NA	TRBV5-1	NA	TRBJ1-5	TGCGCCAGCAGCTTGTGGGAGGGGGGTCAGCCCCAGCATTTT	CASSLWEGGQPQHF
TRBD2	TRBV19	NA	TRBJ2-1	TGTGCCAGCCAGGCGGGAGTTGCGCAGTTCTTC	CASQAGVAQFF
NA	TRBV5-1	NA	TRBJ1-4	TGCGCCAGCAGCCCCCTTTCCGGGGGAAAACTGTTTTTT	CASSPLSGGKLFF
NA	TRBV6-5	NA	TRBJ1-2	TGTGCCAGCAGTTACGCGGGAGGGAACACCTTC	CASSYAGGNTF
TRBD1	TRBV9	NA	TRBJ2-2	TGTGCCAGCAGCTTGGACAGGGCAAACACCGGGGAGCTGTTTTTT	CASSLDRANTGELFF
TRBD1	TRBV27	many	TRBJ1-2	TGTGCCAGCAGTTCCCCCGGACAGGGTTCTAACTATGGCTACACCTTC	CASSSPGQGSNYGYTF
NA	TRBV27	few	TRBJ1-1	TGTGCCAGCAAGTATCTAGGGAACACTGAAGCTTTCTTT	CASKYLGNTEAFF
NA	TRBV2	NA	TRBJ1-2	TGTGCCAGCAGCGACGACAGAACCATCTATGGCTACACCTTC	CASSDDRTIYGYTF
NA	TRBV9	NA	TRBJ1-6	TGTGCCAGCAGCGTAGTCGCGGCAGCTGGTTCACCCCTCCACTTT	CASSVVAAAGSPLHF
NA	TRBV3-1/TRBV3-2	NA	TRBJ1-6	TGTGCCAGCAGCCAAGTTCAGGCAAATTCACCCCTCCACTTT	CASSQVQANSPLHF
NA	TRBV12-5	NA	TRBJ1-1	TGTGCTAGTGGGATGGGGGGGCGAGATGGAGCTTTCTTT	CASGMGGRDGAFF
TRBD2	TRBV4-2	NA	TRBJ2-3	TGTGCCAGCAGCCATCCTTCGACTAGCGGGGGAACAGATACGCAGTATTTT	CASSHPSTSGGTDTQYF
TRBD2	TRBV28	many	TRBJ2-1	TGTGCCAGCAGGGAGCGAATTTTAAAAAGTTTGCCCCTGGCGGGGGGGCCATCCAACAATGAGCAGTTCTTC	CASRERILKSLPLAGGPSNNEQFF